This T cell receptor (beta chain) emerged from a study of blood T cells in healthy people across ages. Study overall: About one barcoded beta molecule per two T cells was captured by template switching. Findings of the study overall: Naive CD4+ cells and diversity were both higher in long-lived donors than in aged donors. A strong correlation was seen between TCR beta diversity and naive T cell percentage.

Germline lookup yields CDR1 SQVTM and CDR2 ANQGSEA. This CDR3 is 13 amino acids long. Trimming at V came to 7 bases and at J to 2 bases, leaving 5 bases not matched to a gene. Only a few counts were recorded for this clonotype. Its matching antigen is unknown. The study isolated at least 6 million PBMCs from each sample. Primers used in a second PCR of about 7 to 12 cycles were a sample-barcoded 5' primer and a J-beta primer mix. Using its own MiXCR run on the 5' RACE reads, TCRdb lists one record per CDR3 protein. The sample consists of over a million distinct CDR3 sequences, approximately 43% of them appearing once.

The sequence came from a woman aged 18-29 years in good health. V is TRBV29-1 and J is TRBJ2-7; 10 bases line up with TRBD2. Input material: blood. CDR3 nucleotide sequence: TGCAGCGCTGGGACTAGCGTCCCCTACGAGCAGTACTTC. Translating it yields CSAGTSVPYEQYF.